Listed here are 11 T cell receptor beta chains from one sample, sequenced in a study of long-term antiretroviral therapy in people with HIV. Version v3.0 of the immunoSEQ assay ran at survey level. The protocol was immunoSEQ multiplex PCR, while the TCRdb copy is restricted to in-frame clones and leaves out a portion. The sample yields 20,000 to 25,000 clones, more than 75% seen once. The sample in question was unsorted PBMCs, obtained 0.2 years before starting antiretroviral therapy. These receptors all come from a man between 18 and 29 years old with HIV.

This clone appeared once. The rearrangement joins TRBV5-6 to TRBJ1-4, with unresolved D. The V and J ends lost 4 bases and 3 bases respectively, with 10 bases between them. The CDR3 contains 14 residues. Germline V gene data show CDR1 as SGHDT and CDR2 as YYEEEE. The CDR3 loop reads CASSRPGPNEKLFF. The CDR3, as DNA: TGTGCCAGCAGCCGGCCCGGACCTAATGAAAAACTGTTTTTT.

This chain joins TRBV14 and TRBJ2-3, with TRBD2 identical over 13 bases. Germline CDR1 is SGHDN and CDR2 is FVKESK. Trimming cost V 5 bases and J 4 bases; bases outside gene matches: 6. The CDR3 is 16 residues long. DNA of the CDR3: TGTGCCAGCAGCAGCGGACTAGCGGGAGTATCAGATACGCAGTATTTT. Amino acid sequence: CASSSGLAGVSDTQYF. The full variable domain, in which reference TRBV14 and TRBJ2-3 provide the parts outside the CDR3, is EAGVTQFPSHSVIEKGQTVTLRCDPISGHDNLYWYRRVMGKEIKFLLHFVKESKQDESGMPNNRFLAERTGGTYSTLKVQPAELEDSGVYFCASSSGLAGVSDTQYFGPGTRLTVL.

The genes are TRBV7-3 and TRBJ2-1; no firm D call. Germline-derived CDR1 and CDR2 are SGHTA and FQGTGA. The V end was cut by 1 base, the J end by 6 bases, with 7 bases between. The CDR3 runs to 13 residues. The CDR3 bases are TGTGCCAGCAGCTTAATGTCTGGCAATGAGCAGTTCTTC. It translates to CASSLMSGNEQFF.

This chain connects TRBV27 to TRBJ1-2, with D perhaps TRBD1 (5 bases). CDR3 length: 17 amino acids. The V and J ends lost 6 bases and 4 bases respectively, with 24 bases between them. Germline CDR1 reads MNHEY; CDR2 reads SMNVEV (reference sequence). CDR3 loop: CASSLTNWGRGPYGYTF. The DNA for the CDR3 is TGTGCCAGCAGCCTAACCAACTGGGGCCGGGGTCCCTATGGCTACACCTTC.

CDR3 region: CASSTLHATSYEQYF. For the CDR3, the DNA is TGTGCCAGTAGCACACTCCATGCAACCTCCTACGAGCAGTACTTC. V gene TRBV19 combines with J gene TRBJ2-7; D gene uncertain. This CDR3 is built from 15 residues. Germline values: CDR1 LNHDA, CDR2 SQIVND (reference sequence). V lost 6 bases and J lost 0, with 15 bases in between.

The chain uses TRBV6-5 and TRBJ1-1; D ambiguous. V was clipped by 8 bases and J by 1 base, with 11 bases between them. The CDR3 runs 13 residues. In germline, CDR1 is MNHEY, CDR2 SVGAGI. The CDR3 DNA reads TGTGCCAGCGCCGGGTATAGGAACACTGAAGCTTTCTTT. It specifies CASAGYRNTEAFF.

DNA of the CDR3: TGTGCCAGCAGCCTCTTGTTCTCGTCGGAGGGCCTTAGCAATCAGCCCCAGCATTTT. Its translation is CASSLLFSSEGLSNQPQHF. The chain joins TRBV5-6 to TRBJ1-5; D not resolved. This CDR3 spans 19 amino acids. The germline V and J ends were trimmed by 4 bases and 0 bases, with 23 bases remaining between them. The germline V gene encodes CDR1 SGHDT and CDR2 YYEEEE. The whole variable domain, remainder taken from reference TRBV5-6 and TRBJ1-5, is DAGVTQSPTHLIKTRGQQVTLRCSPKSGHDTVSWYQQALGQGPQFIFQYYEEEERQRGNFPDRFSGHQFPNYSSELNVNALLLGDSALYLCASSLLFSSEGLSNQPQHFGDGTRLSIL.

The chain combines TRBV6-5 with TRBJ1-2; 9 bases are a match to TRBD1. The CDR3 totals 16 residues. From germline, CDR1 is MNHEY and CDR2 SVGAGI. The V segment lost 4 bases and the J segment 7 bases; nucleotides outside the gene matches: 13. CDR3 amino acids: CASSWGTGTGISGYTF. In DNA, the CDR3 is TGTGCCAGCAGTTGGGGAACCGGGACAGGGATCTCTGGCTACACCTTC.

The gene calls are TRBV6-5 and TRBJ2-7; a weak D match, TRBD2 (5 bases). The CDR3 consists of 14 residues. Trimming removed 4 bases at V and 5 bases at J, with 15 bases between. Per germline, CDR1 MNHEY and CDR2 SVGAGI. CDR3 region: CASSSGLPVNEQYF. The CDR3, as DNA: TGTGCCAGCAGTTCTGGACTCCCGGTGAACGAGCAGTACTTC.

The rearrangement uses TRBV6-6 and TRBJ1-4; no reliable D call. V lost 2 bases and J lost 7, with 2 bases in between. This CDR3 is 11 amino acids long. CDR1 and CDR2 (germline): MNHNY, SVGAGI (reference sequence). The CDR3 region is CASSYGEKLFF. The CDR3 bases are TGTGCCAGCAGTTACGGTGAAAAACTGTTTTTT.

The rearrangement links TRBV2 to TRBJ2-1, with D perhaps matching TRBD2 (6 bases). The germline V and J ends were trimmed by 11 bases and 8 bases, with 22 bases remaining between them. CDR1 is SNHLY, CDR2 FYNNEI, per germline. This CDR3 contains 14 residues. The CDR3 loop is CAPRSRSEGDEQFF. In nucleotides, the CDR3 is TGTGCCCCTCGGTCTCGCTCGGAGGGTGATGAGCAGTTCTTC. Based on the CDR3 plus reference TRBV2 and TRBJ2-1, the full variable domain is EPEVTQTPSHQVTQMGQEVILRCVPISNHLYFYWYRQILGQKVEFLVSFYNNEISEKSEIFDDQFSVERPDGSNFTLKIRSTKLEDSAMYFCAPRSRSEGDEQFFGPGTRLTVL.